This record covers a single T cell receptor (beta chain). Profiling relied on immunoSEQ multiplex PCR, and the TCRdb table lists in-frame clones only, not all of them. The sample holds 200,000 to 250,000 clones, 70% seen once. This record belongs to a study of cytotoxic CD8 clonotypes in ibrutinib-treated CLL. Background on the study: Among responders, around 25 were partial and 2 complete; after median approximately 62 months, about 15 stayed remitted and 12 progressed.

CDR1 is SNHLY, CDR2 FYNNEI, per germline. Trimming at V came to 6 bases and at J to 3 bases, leaving 1 base not matched to a gene. The CDR3 totals 13 residues. The TCR originated in a human donor with chronic lymphocytic leukemia. J is TRBJ1-5 and V is TRBV2, with 8 bases identical to TRBD1. The source material was PBMCs, sampled after 24 months of ibrutinib treatment. CDR3 coding DNA: TGTGCCAGCAGGGACAGGGTCAATCAGCCCCAGCATTTT. This translates into CASRDRVNQPQHF. The whole variable domain, filled in from reference TRBV2 and TRBJ1-5, reads EPEVTQTPSHQVTQMGQEVILRCVPISNHLYFYWYRQILGQKVEFLVSFYNNEISEKSEIFDDQFSVERPDGSNFTLKIRSTKLEDSAMYFCASRDRVNQPQHFGDGTRLSIL.